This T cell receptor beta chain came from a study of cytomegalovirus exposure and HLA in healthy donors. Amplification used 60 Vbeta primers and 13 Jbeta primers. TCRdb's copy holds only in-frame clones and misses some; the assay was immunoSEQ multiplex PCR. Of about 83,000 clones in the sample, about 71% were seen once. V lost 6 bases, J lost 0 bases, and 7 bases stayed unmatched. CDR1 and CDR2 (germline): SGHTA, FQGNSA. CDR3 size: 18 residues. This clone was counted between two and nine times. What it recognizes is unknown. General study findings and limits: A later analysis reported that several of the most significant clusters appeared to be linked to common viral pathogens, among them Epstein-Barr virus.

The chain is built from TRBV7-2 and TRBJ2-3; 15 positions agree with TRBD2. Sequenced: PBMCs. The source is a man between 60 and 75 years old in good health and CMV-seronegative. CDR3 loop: CASSSWTSGGASTDTQYF. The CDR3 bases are TGTGCCAGCAGTTCGTGGACTAGCGGGGGGGCTAGCACAGATACGCAGTATTTT. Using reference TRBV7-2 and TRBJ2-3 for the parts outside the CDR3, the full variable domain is GAGVSQSPSNKVTEKGKDVELRCDPISGHTALYWYRQSLGQGLEFLIYFQGNSAPDKSGLPSDRFSAERTGGSVSTLTIQRTQQEDSAVYLCASSSWTSGGASTDTQYFGPGTRLTVL.